Listed below are T cell receptor beta chains from one sample, sequenced in a study of cytomegalovirus exposure and HLA in healthy donors. The table came from immunoSEQ multiplex PCR; TCRdb's copy has only in-frame clones and leaves some out. Here the sample spans over 200,000 clones, roughly 84% being singletons. Sequencing used PBMCs. The receptors come from a human donor in good health. The CDR3 runs from the conserved cysteine through the conserved F or W. D genes are given only for firm matches. A row's size may be missing; if present it is once, few, many or a size class.

>TRBV6-6|TRBJ2-1|TRBD1|NA
TGTGCCAGCAGTTATAGGGGACAGGGATACAATGAGCAGTTCTTC
CASSYRGQGYNEQFF
>TRBV5-8|TRBJ2-1|TRBD2|NA
TGTGCCAGCAGCTTGGCCGGGAGGGCCCACAATGAGCAGTTCTTC
CASSLAGRAHNEQFF
>TRBV7-9|TRBJ2-7|TRBD2|NA
TGTGCCAGCAGCTTACTAGCGGGAGGCGAGCAGTACTTC
CASSLLAGGEQYF
>TRBV9|TRBJ1-1|NA|NA
TGTGCCAGCAGCGTAGCCTGGAACACTGAAGCTTTCTTT
CASSVAWNTEAFF
>TRBV29-1|TRBJ2-3|NA|NA
TGCAGTGCTAGACCGCGAGGACTTCGCCCAGATACGCAGTATTTT
CSARPRGLRPDTQYF
>TRBV27|TRBJ2-7|TRBD2|once
TGTGCCAGCAGCTCACTAGCGGGAGTGGGAGAGCAGTACTTC
CASSSLAGVGEQYF
>TRBV30|TRBJ2-1|NA|NA
TGTGCCTGGAGTGTACTAAGAGGGGGAAGCTACAATGAGCAGTTCTTC
CAWSVLRGGSYNEQFF
>TRBV15|TRBJ2-7|TRBD1|NA
TGTGCCACCAGCAGACCAGGGGGCGCCTACGAGCAGTACTTC
CATSRPGGAYEQYF
>TRBV28|TRBJ1-5|NA|few
TGTGCCAGCAGTCCTTCCAATCAGCCCCAGCATTTT
CASSPSNQPQHF
>TRBV5-5|TRBJ2-3|NA|NA
TGTGCCAGCAGCCCGAGCACAGATACGCAGTATTTT
CASSPSTDTQYF
>TRBV7-6|TRBJ2-1|TRBD2|NA
TGTGCCAGCAGCCCAATGGGGACTAGCGGGACCTACAATGAGCAGTTCTTC
CASSPMGTSGTYNEQFF
>TRBV6-4|TRBJ2-1|NA|NA
TGTGCCAGCAGTGCTAGCCCGAGCTCCTACAATGAGCAGTTCTTC
CASSASPSSYNEQFF
>TRBV6-5|TRBJ1-4|NA|NA
TGTGCCAGCAGTTACAGGGGTAGGGGAACTAATGAAAAACTGTTTTTT
CASSYRGRGTNEKLFF
>TRBV28|TRBJ2-5|TRBD1|NA
TGTGCCAGCCTCAAACCCGGGACAGGGCAAGAGACCCAGTACTTC
CASLKPGTGQETQYF
>TRBV28|TRBJ2-4|TRBD1|once
TGTGCCAGCAGTTTGTCGGGACAGCCAGGGTACTTC
CASSLSGQPGYF
>TRBV9|TRBJ2-7|NA|NA
TGTGCCAGCAGTTTCACTAGCTCTTCCTACGAGCAGTACTTC
CASSFTSSSYEQYF
>TRBV6-5|TRBJ2-7|TRBD2|NA
TGTGCCAGCAGTTACCAAGCGGGAGGCTACGAGCAGTACTTC
CASSYQAGGYEQYF
>TRBV9|TRBJ1-2|TRBD1|NA
TGTGCCAGCAGCGTAGATGACGGGGGGACAGGAAACTATGGCTACACCTTC
CASSVDDGGTGNYGYTF
>TRBV18|TRBJ2-3|TRBD2|NA
TGTGCCAGCCTCGCCGGGACTAGCGGAAGCACAGATACGCAGTATTTT
CASLAGTSGSTDTQYF
>TRBV28|TRBJ1-2|NA|few
TGTGCCAGCAGTTTGGGAGGGGATAACTATGGCTACACCTTC
CASSLGGDNYGYTF
>TRBV6-4|TRBJ2-3|TRBD1|once
TGTGCCAGCAGTGACAGGGGGCCCGGAGATACGCAGTATTTT
CASSDRGPGDTQYF
>TRBV5-6|TRBJ2-4|NA|NA
TGTGCCAGCTATGAGCGACCGAAAATAGCCAAAAACATTCAGTACTTC
CASYERPKIAKNIQYF
>TRBV7-9|TRBJ2-7|TRBD2|NA
TGTTCCAGCAGCTTAAGGGCCCCGCGGGGGGAGGAGCAGTACTTC
CSSSLRAPRGEEQYF
>TRBV20-1|TRBJ2-1|NA|NA
TGCAGTGCTAGGTCCCGGGAGTCGGCGTTCTTC
CSARSRESAFF
>TRBV4-2|TRBJ2-5|TRBD1|NA
TGTGCCAGCAGCCAAATACAGGGGGCGCGCCAAGAGACCCAGTACTTC
CASSQIQGARQETQYF
>TRBV14|TRBJ2-7|TRBD2|NA
TGTGCCAGCAGCCCCGTCGGGGGGGCCGCCTCCTACGAGCAGTACTTC
CASSPVGGAASYEQYF
>TRBV6-1|TRBJ2-7|NA|NA
TGTGCCAGCAGTGAAGGTGTCGGTCCCTACGAGCAGTACTTC
CASSEGVGPYEQYF
>TRBV5-4|TRBJ2-2|TRBD2|once
TGTGCCAGCAGCCGAGAGGCGGGAGCGGGCACCGGGGAGCTGTTTTTT
CASSREAGAGTGELFF
>TRBV15|TRBJ1-6|NA|once
TGTGCCACCAGCAGAAACAGACAGAAGAATTCACCCCTCCACTTT
CATSRNRQKNSPLHF
>TRBV2|TRBJ2-7|NA|NA
TGTGCCAGCAGTGAAGCGCTTGGCAGGGTTTCCCCCTCGGGTTACGAGCAGTACTTC
CASSEALGRVSPSGYEQYF
>TRBV6-4|TRBJ2-1|TRBD2|NA
TGTGCCAGCAGTGCTGACTATCGGGGAGGGTACAATGAGCAGTTCTTC
CASSADYRGGYNEQFF
>TRBV25-1|TRBJ1-4|NA|NA
TGTGCCAGCAGTGGAGGAACCATTAAACTGTTTTTT
CASSGGTIKLFF
>TRBV9|TRBJ2-2|TRBD2|NA
TGTGCCAGCAGCGTAGTTGATAGCGGGGGCGCGAACACCGGGGAGCTGTTTTTT
CASSVVDSGGANTGELFF
>TRBV21-1|TRBJ2-7|NA|NA
TGTGCCAGCAGCAGGGGACTAGCCCTCGACGAGCAGTACTTC
CASSRGLALDEQYF
>TRBV6-4|TRBJ1-2|NA|NA
TGTGCCAGCAGTGACCACCCACAGTCTGGCTACACCTTC
CASSDHPQSGYTF
>TRBV11-3|TRBJ2-7|NA|NA
TGTGCCAGCAGCCTGGGGGAGGTGGGATCCTACGAGCAGTACTTC
CASSLGEVGSYEQYF
>TRBV7-6|TRBJ2-7|TRBD1|NA
TGTGCCAGCAGCTTATCGGGACAGGGTGGATATCAGTACTTC
CASSLSGQGGYQYF
>TRBV15|TRBJ2-4|NA|few
TGTGCCACCAGCAGAGCCTTGGACGGACTAGCCAAAAACATTCAGTACTTC
CATSRALDGLAKNIQYF
>TRBV7-2|TRBJ2-1|NA|NA
TGTGCCAGCAGCCCGGAGCGGAGCTCCTACAATGAGCAGTTCTTC
CASSPERSSYNEQFF
>TRBV7-3|TRBJ2-3|NA|NA
TGTGCCAGCAGCCCAGGGTATATAGATACGCAGTATTTT
CASSPGYIDTQYF